Sequencing of this TCR beta chain was carried out in a study of response to subunit inactivated influenza vaccine. TCRdb recomputed calls from the RT-PCR reads with MiXCR, one row per CDR3 protein. The table shows 550,000 to 800,000 distinct CDR3 sequences, with approximately 14% occurring only once. The CDR3 contains 15 residues. The V gene lost 1 base and the J gene lost 9 bases, with 16 bases spanning the gap. The V gene's germline CDR1 is SGHTA and CDR2 FQGTGA. This clonotype turned up a few times. The chain is built from TRBV7-3 and TRBJ2-1; a weak D match, TRBD1 (7 bases). The receptor comes from a man aged 50 to 59 who received an inactivated influenza vaccine. The sequences come from PBMCs from blood, collected less than 15 days before vaccination. The CDR3 loop is CASSLNTRGASEQFF. The CDR3 DNA reads TGTGCCAGCAGCTTAAATACCAGGGGGGCGAGTGAGCAGTTCTTC.